The 26 T cell receptor beta chains below come from one sample, sequenced in a study of vaccination and CD4 T cells after COVID-19. Treatment described: approximately 9-day PBMC culture with coronavirus spike peptide pools or control peptides (ViraFEST assay). Antigens for these TCRs are unknown. Cultured CD4+ T cell DNA was sequenced using the Oncomine TCR Beta short-read assay. MiXCR, run by TCRdb on the PCR reads, gives a single entry per CDR3 protein. The sample has 15,000 to 20,000 distinct CDR3 sequences, roughly 56% seen once. Sequencing used CD4+ T cells from blood, cultured in vitro. The origin of the receptors is a human donor who had recovered from COVID-19.

V usage is TRBV30 and J usage is TRBJ1-1; 8 bases align to TRBD1. The CDR3 has 14 amino acids. CDR1 and CDR2 (germline): GTSNPN, SVGIG (reference sequence). J lost 1 base, V lost 2 bases, and 3 bases had no gene match. CDR3 sequence (DNA): TGTGCCTGGAGTTTAGACAGGGGGAACACTGAAGCTTTCTTT. It yields the protein CAWSLDRGNTEAFF.

The chain links TRBV6-1 to TRBJ2-1; D perhaps matches TRBD1 (6 bases). The CDR3 runs to 15 residues. Germline CDR1 reads MNHNS; CDR2 reads SASEGT. V gave up 2 bases and J gave up 4 bases, with 12 bases separating them. CDR3 loop: CASSESGQIYNEQFF. The CDR3 DNA sequence: TGTGCCAGCAGTGAAAGCGGACAGATTTACAATGAGCAGTTCTTC.

This chain joins TRBV11-3 and TRBJ1-1; the D is unclear. CDR3 length: 14 amino acids. Trimming removed 5 bases from V and 1 base from J, with 11 bases in between. Per germline, CDR1 SGHNT and CDR2 YENEEA. The chain's CDR3 is CASSRSRPNTEAFF. Here the CDR3 DNA reads TGTGCCAGCAGCAGATCCCGGCCGAACACTGAAGCTTTCTTT. Drawing the rest from reference TRBV11-3 and TRBJ1-1, the complete variable domain is EAGVVQSPRYKIIEKKQPVAFWCNPISGHNTLYWYLQNLGQGPELLIRYENEEAVDDSQLPKDRFSAERLKGVDSTLKIQPAELGDSAVYLCASSRSRPNTEAFFGQGTRLTVV.

The gene calls are TRBV11-3 and TRBJ1-6; D unresolved. Trimming stripped 3 bases from V and 10 bases from J, with 10 bases between. The germline V gene has CDR1 SGHNT and CDR2 YENEEA. The CDR3 has 13 amino acids. The CDR3 loop reads CASSFGLGSPLHF. The CDR3 DNA follows: TGTGCCAGCAGCTTCGGACTGGGATCACCCCTCCACTTT.

The V and J genes are TRBV11-2 and TRBJ2-3; D call uncertain. CDR1 and CDR2 (germline): SGHAT, FQNNGV. The CDR3 extends over 13 amino acids. The ends were cut back, 5 bases at V and 1 base at J, with 7 bases in the middle. This CDR3 reads CASSLTGTDTQYF. The CDR3 nucleotides are TGTGCCAGCAGCCTGACTGGCACAGATACGCAGTATTTT.

This chain links TRBV20-1 with TRBJ1-3, with TRBD1 matching over 8 bases. V was pared by 3 bases and J by 4 bases, with 5 bases of the junction left unmatched. The CDR3 consists of 14 residues. Germline loops: CDR1 DFQATT, CDR2 SNEGSKA (reference sequence). As DNA, the CDR3 is TGCAGTGCTAGTGTGACAGGGGTGGGAAACACCATATATTTT. Protein sequence: CSASVTGVGNTIYF.

The chain carries TRBV19 and TRBJ2-6, with D possibly being TRBD2 (6 bases). Germline lookup yields CDR1 LNHDA and CDR2 SQIVND (reference sequence). The CDR3 totals 19 residues. V shed 3 bases and J shed 0 bases, with 18 bases lying between them. This CDR3 reads CASSIWASAFSSGANVLTF. The CDR3 region has the DNA TGTGCCAGTAGTATCTGGGCTAGCGCCTTTAGCTCTGGGGCCAACGTCCTGACTTTC.

This rearrangement joins TRBV6-5 to TRBJ1-1; D is ambiguous. The CDR3 runs to 11 residues. Germline-derived CDR1 and CDR2 are MNHEY and SVGAGI. Trimming took 2 bases from V and 8 from J, leaving 6 bases between them. CDR3 protein: CASSYMGEAFF. CDR3 nucleotide sequence: TGTGCCAGCAGTTACATGGGGGAAGCTTTCTTT.

The gene calls are TRBV7-2 and TRBJ2-5, with D tentatively TRBD2 (6 bases). Looked up from germline, CDR1 is SGHTA and CDR2 is FQGNSA. This CDR3 has 13 amino acids. V lost 6 bases to trimming and J lost 2 bases, with 10 bases between them. This CDR3 reads CASRGGGQETQYF. The CDR3 DNA is TGTGCCAGCAGAGGTGGGGGGCAAGAGACCCAGTACTTC.

The gene calls are TRBV7-9 and TRBJ1-3; D unresolved. Per germline, CDR1 SEHNR and CDR2 FQNEAQ (reference sequence). Trimming left V 7 bases short and J 4 bases short, with 17 bases between. This CDR3 has 15 amino acids. CDR3 nucleotides: TGTGCCAGCACCCAAGACGGGGTACTGGGAAACACCATATATTTT. Encoded protein: CASTQDGVLGNTIYF.

This CDR3 is CSASAEAGETQYF. CDR3 bases: TGCAGTGCTAGTGCCGAAGCGGGGGAGACCCAGTACTTC. The rearrangement joins TRBV20-1 to TRBJ2-5, with TRBD2 matching 7 bases. Germline V CDR1 and CDR2: DFQATT, SNEGSKA (reference sequence). V was pared by 3 bases and J by 5 bases, with 6 bases of the junction left unmatched. The CDR3 consists of 13 residues.

In its sample, this clonotype was seen once. The chain recombines TRBV7-3 with TRBJ2-3; TRBD2 aligns across 11 bases. Trimming took 1 base from V and 1 from J; bases not matched to a gene: 1. This CDR3 is built from 16 residues. Looked up from germline, CDR1 is SGHTA and CDR2 is FQGTGA. The CDR3 DNA follows: TGTGCCAGCAGCTTAATAGCGGGAGGGGGCACAGATACGCAGTATTTT. Protein product: CASSLIAGGGTDTQYF. The full variable domain, rest sourced from reference TRBV7-3 and TRBJ2-3, is GAGVSQTPSNKVTEKGKYVELRCDPISGHTALYWYRQSLGQGPEFLIYFQGTGAADDSGLPNDRFFAVRPEGSVSTLKIQRTERGDSAVYLCASSLIAGGGTDTQYFGPGTRLTVL.

The rearrangement joins TRBV19 to TRBJ2-5; D call uncertain. Germline V gives CDR1 LNHDA, CDR2 SQIVND (reference sequence). V was clipped by 5 bases and J by 2 bases, with 9 bases between them. This CDR3 has 13 amino acids. The CDR3 region is CASSVTAQETQYF. The CDR3 DNA sequence: TGTGCCAGTAGTGTTACAGCACAAGAGACCCAGTACTTC.

The CDR3 region has the DNA TGTGCCAGTAGTATCGGGGGAAGGGAGACTGAAGCTTTCTTT. It encodes CASSIGGRETEAFF. The chain carries TRBV19 and TRBJ1-1, with a possible D match to TRBD1 (5 bases). Deletions cut 3 bases from V and 5 bases from J, with 13 bases between. In germline, CDR1 is LNHDA, CDR2 SQIVND (reference sequence). The CDR3 consists of 14 residues.

V usage is TRBV27 and J usage is TRBJ2-7, with 15 nucleotides matching TRBD2. The germline CDR1 and CDR2 sequences are MNHEY and SMNVEV (reference sequence). The CDR3 has 17 residues. The V and J ends lost 3 bases and 0 bases, in that order; junction bases with no gene match: 3. In nucleotides, the CDR3 is TGTGCCAGCAGTTTGGGACTAGCGGGAGGATACTCCTACGAGCAGTACTTC. Translated: CASSLGLAGGYSYEQYF.

The chain employs TRBV20-1 and TRBJ1-1, with 9 bases aligning to TRBD1. CDR3 length: 12 amino acids. The germline CDR1 and CDR2 sequences are DFQATT and SNEGSKA (reference sequence). The CDR3 protein is CRPGQGGDEAFF. Here the CDR3 DNA reads TGCAGGCCGGGACAGGGAGGGGATGAAGCTTTCTTT.

This chain joins TRBV12-3 or TRBV12-4 and TRBJ1-6; TRBD1 matches 9 bases. CDR3 length: 13 residues. Losses at the gene ends were 6 bases for V and 9 bases for J; bases not matched to a gene: 3. Written as DNA, the CDR3 is TGTGCCAGCAGGACAGGGGGGAGTTCACCCCTCCACTTT. This translates into CASRTGGSSPLHF.

The DNA of the CDR3 is TGTGCCAGCAGTGAAGGAAGACAGGGGGTTTCACCCCTCCACTTT. This sequence encodes CASSEGRQGVSPLHF. The chain is built from TRBV6-1 and TRBJ1-6, with 9 bases matching TRBD1. Per germline, CDR1 MNHNS and CDR2 SASEGT. The CDR3 is made up of 15 amino acids. Trimming took 1 base from V and 9 from J; bases not matched to a gene: 4.

The chain recombines TRBV28 with TRBJ2-7; 7 positions match TRBD1. There are 18 residues in the CDR3. The V and J ends lost 4 bases and 5 bases, in that order; junction bases with no gene match: 20. Germline loops: CDR1 MDHEN, CDR2 SYDVKM. The CDR3 here is CASSYWPGTARDGDEQYF. The CDR3 DNA sequence: TGTGCCAGCAGTTACTGGCCCGGGACAGCCCGTGACGGTGACGAGCAGTACTTC.

The rearrangement joins TRBV4-2 to TRBJ2-2; possible D gene TRBD1, 6 bases. Trimming stripped 4 bases from V and 1 base from J, with 13 bases between. Germline assignment: CDR1 LGHNA and CDR2 YNFKEQ. This CDR3 has 16 amino acids. The CDR3 region is CASSPFRDMNTGELFF. CDR3 bases: TGTGCCAGCAGCCCATTCCGGGACATGAACACCGGGGAGCTGTTTTTT.

This clonotype was picked up a small number of times. The chain employs TRBV20-1 and TRBJ2-2; possible D gene TRBD2, 6 bases. Germline values: CDR1 DFQATT, CDR2 SNEGSKA (reference sequence). V lost 2 bases to trimming and J lost 2 bases, with 9 bases between them. The CDR3 extends over 14 amino acids. The chain's CDR3 is CSARRGSNTGELFF. CDR3 DNA sequence: TGCAGTGCTAGACGGGGGTCTAACACCGGGGAGCTGTTTTTT.

CDR3 DNA: TGTGCCAGCAGTTACTACAGGGACGGGGAGCTGTTTTTT. It codes for CASSYYRDGELFF. The chain recombines TRBV6-5 with TRBJ2-2; a weak D match, TRBD1 (6 bases). Germline V CDR1 and CDR2: MNHEY, SVGAGI. Trimming removed 1 base at V and 7 bases at J, with 7 bases between. This CDR3 is built from 13 residues.

This clonotype has just a few counts. The chain uses TRBV7-9 and TRBJ1-2; D unclear. Per germline, CDR1 SEHNR and CDR2 FQNEAQ (reference sequence). Trimming stripped 3 bases from V and 3 bases from J, with 11 bases between. The CDR3 extends over 14 amino acids. The CDR3 is CASSLELLDYGYTF. The CDR3 DNA follows: TGTGCCAGCAGCTTGGAGCTCTTAGACTATGGCTACACCTTC. The whole variable domain, filled in from reference TRBV7-9 and TRBJ1-2, reads DTGVSQNPRHKITKRGQNVTFRCDPISEHNRLYWYRQTLGQGPEFLTYFQNEAQLEKSRLLSDRFSAERPKGSFSTLEIQRTEQGDSAMYLCASSLELLDYGYTFGSGTRLTVV.

The chain uses TRBV6-1 and TRBJ1-5; D ambiguous. The length of the CDR3 is 14 residues. Germline V lookup: CDR1 MNHNS, CDR2 SASEGT. V lost 2 bases, J lost 12 bases, and 17 bases lay in between. The CDR3 sequence is CASSEFPGRAGQHF. The CDR3 nucleotides are TGTGCCAGCAGTGAATTTCCCGGACGAGCAGGCCAGCATTTT.

The gene calls are TRBV19 and TRBJ2-2; TRBD1 agrees at 10 bases. The V segment lost 2 bases and the J segment 3 bases; nucleotides outside the gene matches: 3. The CDR3 is 16 amino acids. CDR1 and CDR2 (germline): LNHDA, SQIVND (reference sequence). The CDR3 DNA is TGTGCCAGTAGTATATGGGGACAGGGGTACACCGGGGAGCTGTTTTTT. Protein: CASSIWGQGYTGELFF.

This chain joins TRBV2 and TRBJ1-4; TRBD1 matches 7 bases. The CDR3 runs 13 residues. With 5 bases clipped from V and 12 bases from J, the junction kept 9 bases outside the gene matches. The germline CDR1 and CDR2 sequences are SNHLY and FYNNEI. The CDR3 region is CASSRDREKELFF. In nucleotides, the CDR3 is TGTGCCAGCAGTCGCGACAGGGAAAAGGAACTGTTTTTT. The full variable domain, in which reference TRBV2 and TRBJ1-4 provide the parts outside the CDR3, is EPEVTQTPSHQVTQMGQEVILRCVPISNHLYFYWYRQILGQKVEFLVSFYNNEISEKSEIFDDQFSVERPDGSNFTLKIRSTKLEDSAMYFCASSRDREKELFFGSGTQLSVL.